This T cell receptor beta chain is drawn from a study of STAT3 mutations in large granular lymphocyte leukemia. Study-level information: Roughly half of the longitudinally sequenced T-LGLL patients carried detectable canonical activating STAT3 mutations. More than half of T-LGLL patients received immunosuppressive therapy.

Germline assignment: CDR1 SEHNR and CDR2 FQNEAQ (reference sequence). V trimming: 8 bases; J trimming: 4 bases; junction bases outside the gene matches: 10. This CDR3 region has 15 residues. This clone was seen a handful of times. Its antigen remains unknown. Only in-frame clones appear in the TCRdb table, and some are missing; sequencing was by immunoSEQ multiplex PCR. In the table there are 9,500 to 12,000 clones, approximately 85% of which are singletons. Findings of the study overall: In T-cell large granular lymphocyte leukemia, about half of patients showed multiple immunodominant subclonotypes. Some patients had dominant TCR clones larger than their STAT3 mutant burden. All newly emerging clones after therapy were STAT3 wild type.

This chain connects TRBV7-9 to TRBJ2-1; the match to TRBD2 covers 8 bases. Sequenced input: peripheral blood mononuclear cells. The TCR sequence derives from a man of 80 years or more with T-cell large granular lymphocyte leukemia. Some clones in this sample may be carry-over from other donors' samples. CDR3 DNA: TGTGCCAGCCGCAGGGGAGCGGGGGAGTACAATGAGCAGTTCTTC. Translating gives CASRRGAGEYNEQFF.